This passage covers 13 T cell receptor beta chains from one sample sequenced in a study of post-analysis software for immune sequencing data. Findings and limits, study-wide: In patients, TRBV5-6, TRBV5-1 and TRBV20-1 belonged to five or six TRBV segments found more frequently than in controls.

Which antigens these TCRs recognize remains unknown. The library was made from cDNA and included unique molecular identifiers. MiXCR, applied by TCRdb to the PCR reads, yields one record per CDR3 protein. The top ten hold over 4% of the sample, which has about 820,000 distinct CDR3 sequences, roughly half seen once. The sample was blood. The source is a girl between 10 and 17 years old with multiple sclerosis.

This chain joins TRBV15 and TRBJ2-1; 10 bases match TRBD2. Trimming took 1 base from V and 8 from J; bases not matched to a gene: 5. CDR3 length: 15 residues. The germline V gene encodes CDR1 LNHNV and CDR2 YYDKDF (reference sequence). The CDR3: CATSRGLAGDHEQFF. The CDR3 nucleotides are TGTGCCACCAGCAGAGGTCTAGCGGGAGATCATGAGCAGTTCTTC. Together with reference TRBV15 and TRBJ2-1, the CDR3 gives the full variable domain: DAMVIQNPRYQVTQFGKPVTLSCSQTLNHNVMYWYQQKSSQAPKLLFHYYDKDFNNEADTPDNFQSRRPNTSFCFLDIRSPGLGDTAMYLCATSRGLAGDHEQFFGPGTRLTVL.

This clonotype was recorded once. The V call is TRBV7-8, the J call TRBJ2-5, with D perhaps matching TRBD2 (6 bases). The CDR3 is 10 residues long. The germline gives CDR1 SGHVS, CDR2 FQNEAQ. CDR3 region: CVAGQETQYF. In DNA, the CDR3 is TGTGTCGCGGGACAAGAGACCCAGTACTTC. The whole variable domain, filled in from reference TRBV7-8 and TRBJ2-5, reads GAGVSQSPRYKVAKRGQDVALRCDPISGHVSLFWYQQALGQGPEFLTYFQNEAQLDKSGLPSDRFFAERPEGSVSTLKIQRTQQEDSAVYLCVAGQETQYFGPGTRLLVL.

This chain uses TRBV3-1 with TRBJ1-1; the match to TRBD1 covers 7 bases. The germline CDR1 and CDR2 sequences are LGHDT and YNNKEL (reference sequence). The V and J ends lost 7 bases and 1 base, in that order; junction bases with no gene match: 6. The CDR3 contains 14 residues. CDR3: CASTRQGPNTEAFF. In DNA, the CDR3 is TGTGCCAGCACCCGACAGGGACCGAACACTGAAGCTTTCTTT.

This clonotype was counted between two and nine times. The chain uses TRBV20-1 and TRBJ1-2; tentative D call: TRBD1 (5 bases). The germline CDR1 and CDR2 sequences are DFQATT and SNEGSKA (reference sequence). CDR3 length equals 14 residues. V lost 2 bases and J 0 bases, leaving 10 bases between the germline ends. The CDR3 DNA follows: TGCAGTGCTAGACCCAGGGTAGCTAACTATGGCTACACCTTC. Translation: CSARPRVANYGYTF.

V is TRBV20-1 and J is TRBJ2-5, with TRBD2 as a possible D gene (7 bases). Germline assignment: CDR1 DFQATT and CDR2 SNEGSKA (reference sequence). This CDR3 has 14 residues. Trimming shortened V by 6 bases and J by 4 bases, and 18 bases separated the two germline ends. The CDR3 is CSAKGGAARETQYF. CDR3 in DNA: TGCAGTGCCAAGGGGGGGGCAGCGAGAGAGACCCAGTACTTC.

DNA for the CDR3: TGTGCCAGCAGCTTCCATTGGACAGACTCCTACGAGCAGTACTTC. The encoded protein is CASSFHWTDSYEQYF. V and J are TRBV7-2 and TRBJ2-4, with D possibly being TRBD1 (6 bases). The DNA matches TRBJ2-7 better at its end, which makes the J call doubtful. The CDR3 is 15 residues long. Germline CDR1 SGHTA, CDR2 FQGNSA.

This clonotype was detected a few times. The rearrangement joins TRBV12-3 or TRBV12-4 to TRBJ1-2; 7 bases are a match to TRBD1. This CDR3 contains 13 residues. After removal of 4 bases from V and 8 bases from J, the junction contained 7 bases not matched to a gene. CDR3 residues: CASSSDRVGGYTF. The CDR3 coding sequence is TGTGCCAGCAGTTCCGACAGGGTAGGGGGCTACACCTTC.

The chain has TRBV6-6 and TRBJ1-1; 8 bases line up with TRBD1. CDR3 length: 15 residues. V shed 2 bases, J shed 1 base, and the junction held 3 bases outside the gene matches. CDR1 is MNHNY, CDR2 SVGAGI, per germline (reference sequence). Here the CDR3 DNA reads TGTGCCAGCAGTTACCGAGACAGGGGGAACACTGAAGCTTTCTTT. Translated, it gives CASSYRDRGNTEAFF.

The chain joins TRBV20-1 to TRBJ2-3; 13 nucleotides align to TRBD2. V shed 6 bases, J shed 2 bases, and the junction held 8 bases outside the gene matches. CDR3 length equals 16 residues. CDR1 and CDR2 from the germline V gene are DFQATT and SNEGSKA (reference sequence). CDR3 loop: CSAGELAGGITDTQYF. DNA for the CDR3: TGCAGTGCGGGGGAACTAGCGGGAGGGATCACAGATACGCAGTATTTT.

This rearrangement joins TRBV20-1 to TRBJ2-3; weak D call: TRBD2 (5 bases). Germline CDR1 is DFQATT and CDR2 is SNEGSKA (reference sequence). Trimming took off 0 bases at V and 0 bases at J, with 13 bases between the two ends. This CDR3 is built from 16 residues. CDR3 region: CSARDESGTSTDTQYF. The CDR3 nucleotides read TGCAGTGCTAGAGATGAGAGCGGAACAAGCACAGATACGCAGTATTTT.

This clonotype was recorded a few times. The gene calls are TRBV12-3 or TRBV12-4 and TRBJ2-5, with D possibly TRBD1 on 5 matching bases. Deletions cut 7 bases from V and 1 base from J, with 13 bases between. The CDR3 consists of 14 residues. The CDR3 bases are TGTGCCAGCACCCAGGGTCAGTTCCAAGAGACCCAGTACTTC. Residues: CASTQGQFQETQYF.

This clonotype was seen only a few times. V gene TRBV2 combines with J gene TRBJ2-7; D call uncertain. V dropped 7 bases and J dropped 1 base, with 11 bases sitting between them. The CDR3 loop spans 13 amino acids. Germline V lookup: CDR1 SNHLY, CDR2 FYNNEI. CDR3 nucleotide sequence: TGTGCCAGCACTTTAGGGATTTCCTACGAGCAGTACTTC. The encoded protein is CASTLGISYEQYF.

With respect to this clonotype: Mismatch with germline at one junction end may stem from a read error. The chain links TRBV7-2 to TRBJ1-5, with D perhaps TRBD1 (6 bases). Germline V lookup: CDR1 SGHTA, CDR2 FQGNSA. The CDR3 length is 15 residues. CDR3 DNA: TGTGCCAGTAGCTTTTACGGGGGCCTTAGGCAGCCCCAGCATTTT. Amino acids: CASSFYGGLRQPQHF.